This T cell receptor beta chain was obtained from a study of CD4 T cells in relation to SARS-CoV-2 and coronaviruses. Study-level information: PBMCs were cultured with antigen for less than twelve days before TCR beta sequencing. The restricting HLA molecule for shared crossreactive spike epitopes was mapped.

The trim removed 4 bases at V and 4 bases at J, leaving 7 bases unmatched. The V gene's germline CDR1 is SQVTM and CDR2 ANQGSEA. The CDR3 consists of 14 residues. The unexposed donors gave CD4+ T cells in about 2010-2019, prior to COVID-19. CD4+ T cells were isolated from the cells after 10 days of culture. Cells permitting, SARS-CoV-2 S/N and four cold-coronavirus spikes were tested on unexposed-donor CD4+ T cells. Assay used: immunoSEQ multiplex PCR; TCRdb lists only in-frame clones, some missing. This table has just over 25,000 clones, 60% to 80% appearing once. Of note for this clone: Its target is unknown.

General study points: SARS-CoV-2-driven expansion was significantly weaker in crossreactive than monoreactive clones.

Source material: CD4+ T cells from PBMCs, cultured in vitro. This clonotype was obtained from a human donor in good health. V usage is TRBV29-1 and J usage is TRBJ2-5; 9 bases map to TRBD1. CDR3 protein: CSVVSGTGRETQYF. In DNA, the CDR3 is TGCAGCGTTGTCTCCGGGACAGGGCGAGAGACCCAGTACTTC.